Below are 8 T cell receptor beta chains sequenced from a single sample in a study of PD-1 blockade in classical Hodgkin lymphoma. All patients relapsed after autologous stem cell transplantation, and brentuximab vedotin exposure varied. The assay was immunoSEQ multiplex PCR, and TCRdb's table has in-frame clones only and misses some. The sample has about 54,000 clones; approximately 90% are singletons. The specimen comprised peripheral blood mononuclear cells (PBMCs), sampled before the second cycle of nivolumab. These receptors came from a human donor with classical Hodgkin lymphoma.

V usage is TRBV11-2 and J usage is TRBJ2-7; 8 bases agree with TRBD1. The CDR3 runs to 13 residues. With 4 bases clipped from V and 3 bases from J, the junction kept 2 bases outside the gene matches. Germline CDR1 SGHAT, CDR2 FQNNGV. CDR3 amino acids: CASSSGQGYEQYF. CDR3 coding DNA: TGTGCCAGCAGCTCCGGACAGGGCTACGAGCAGTACTTC.

The chain has TRBV6-6 and TRBJ2-5; 9 bases fit TRBD1. This CDR3 is 15 amino acids long. Trimming removed 0 bases from V and 5 bases from J; junction bases left unmatched: 4. The germline CDR1 and CDR2 sequences are MNHNY and SVGAGI (reference sequence). CDR3: CASSYSQGASETQYF. DNA of the CDR3: TGTGCCAGCAGTTACTCACAGGGGGCCAGTGAGACCCAGTACTTC.

The genes are TRBV4-1 and TRBJ2-1; TRBD2 is a possible D gene (5 bases). V lost 0 bases and J lost 4, with 16 bases in between. The CDR3 consists of 17 residues. Germline loops: CDR1 MGHRA, CDR2 YSYEKL. The DNA for the CDR3 is TGCGCCAGCAGCCAAGATGAGGAAGGCGGGCGGTACAATGAGCAGTTCTTC. This codes for CASSQDEEGGRYNEQFF.

This clone was counted once. This chain links TRBV2 with TRBJ2-7, with 7 bases fitting TRBD1. Germline V gene sequence: CDR1 SNHLY, CDR2 FYNNEI. CDR3 length: 14 amino acids. Trimming removed 10 bases from V and 0 bases from J; junction bases left unmatched: 9. CDR3 in amino acids: CATCQGESSYEQYF. The DNA for the CDR3 is TGTGCCACATGCCAGGGGGAAAGCTCCTACGAGCAGTACTTC.

The V call is TRBV5-1, the J call TRBJ1-1, with D uncertain. This CDR3 has 17 amino acids. V shed 0 bases and J shed 0 bases, with 15 bases lying between them. CDR1 is SGHRS, CDR2 YFSETQ, per germline. CDR3: CASSLEATVFMNTEAFF. The CDR3, as DNA: TGCGCCAGCAGCTTGGAGGCCACCGTGTTCATGAACACTGAAGCTTTCTTT.

V is TRBV7-9 and J is TRBJ2-5; 9 positions match TRBD2. CDR3 length: 17 amino acids. Germline V gives CDR1 SEHNR, CDR2 FQNEAQ (reference sequence). J was trimmed by 5 bases and V by 1 base; bases with no gene match: 11. Here the CDR3 reads CASSLGPLAGVHETQYF. The DNA for the CDR3 is TGTGCCAGCAGCTTAGGACCCTTAGCGGGAGTGCATGAGACCCAGTACTTC.

The chain combines TRBV2 with TRBJ2-6; D gene uncertain. Germline values: CDR1 SNHLY, CDR2 FYNNEI. V lost 6 bases and J 0 bases, leaving 3 bases between the germline ends. This CDR3 is 13 amino acids long. CDR3 DNA: TGTGCCAGCAGCAACTCTGGGGCCAACGTCCTGACTTTC. This codes for CASSNSGANVLTF.

In DNA, the CDR3 is TGTGCCAGCAGCCCGCCAGGGGCTGAAGCTTTCTTT. This codes for CASSPPGAEAFF. J is TRBJ1-1 and V is TRBV7-6, with D perhaps TRBD1 (6 bases). CDR1 and CDR2 (germline): SGHVS, FNYEAQ. This CDR3 is built from 12 residues. V gave up 5 bases and J gave up 6 bases, with 10 bases separating them.